These T cell receptor beta chains were read from a single sample in a study of naive and memory T cell subsets. Each CDR3 protein gets one entry after TCRdb re-called the UMI-ligation and nested PCR reads with MiXCR. This table holds fewer than 150,000 distinct CDR3 sequences, approximately 21% found once. The sample consisted of naive CD8+ T cells from blood. All receptors come from a human donor in good health. Both conserved end residues are part of each CDR3. A D gene is named only where the DNA matches it firmly. Not every row has a clone size; where given, it reads once, few, many or a size class.

size: few; J: TRBJ2-1; V: TRBV12-3/TRBV12-4; D: TRBD2; DNA: TGTGCCAGCAGTTCCGGGACTAGCGGGATCAATGAGCAGTTCTTC; CDR3: CASSSGTSGINEQFF
size: few; J: TRBJ2-7; V: TRBV7-9; D: .; DNA: TGTGCCAGCAGCTTTCCCATTACAGGGCACTACGAGCAGTACTTC; CDR3: CASSFPITGHYEQYF
size: few; J: TRBJ2-7; V: TRBV11-1; D: .; DNA: TGTGCCAGCAGAGCCCCGCAGACCTACGAGCAGTACTTC; CDR3: CASRAPQTYEQYF
size: .; J: TRBJ2-2; V: TRBV19; D: TRBD2; DNA: TGTGCCAGTAGTATAACTAGCGGCTACACCGGGGAGCTGTTTTTT; CDR3: CASSITSGYTGELFF
size: .; J: TRBJ2-7; V: TRBV28; D: TRBD2; DNA: TGTGCCAGCAGTCAAACTAGCGGGAACTCCTACGAGCAGTACTTC; CDR3: CASSQTSGNSYEQYF
size: few; J: TRBJ2-1; V: TRBV5-1; D: TRBD2; DNA: TGCGCCAGCCAAGGAATAGCGGGAGGGCCCGGTGAGCAGTTCTTC; CDR3: CASQGIAGGPGEQFF
size: few; J: TRBJ2-3; V: TRBV20-1; D: TRBD1; DNA: TGCAGTGCCAACCCAGGGGGCCTAGATACGCAGTATTTT; CDR3: CSANPGGLDTQYF
size: .; J: TRBJ2-7; V: TRBV4-3; D: .; DNA: TGCGCCAGCAGCCTGGGACTTAATCAGGAGGGTATCGACTACGAGCAGTACTTC; CDR3: CASSLGLNQEGIDYEQYF
size: .; J: TRBJ1-1; V: TRBV4-1; D: .; DNA: TGCGCCAGCAGCCAAGAACCCTCCGGGGGCCTGAACACTGAAGCTTTCTTT; CDR3: CASSQEPSGGLNTEAFF
size: .; J: TRBJ2-7; V: TRBV9; D: .; DNA: TGTGCCAGCAGCATCACGGGGGACCCCTACGAGCAGTACTTC; CDR3: CASSITGDPYEQYF
size: few; J: TRBJ2-1; V: TRBV11-2; D: .; DNA: TGTGCCAGCAGCAACAAAGTCAGGGGCCCCTTAGTCGATGAGCAGTTCTTC; CDR3: CASSNKVRGPLVDEQFF
size: .; J: TRBJ2-5; V: TRBV7-8; D: .; DNA: TGTGCCAGCAGCCCAGAGTGGCAGGTGCTGAACTTC; CDR3: CASSPEWQVLNF
size: few; J: TRBJ2-2; V: TRBV5-1; D: .; DNA: TGCGCCAGCAGCTTCACGGGCCAGCCCACCGGGGAGCTGTTTTTT; CDR3: CASSFTGQPTGELFF
size: few; J: TRBJ1-6; V: TRBV7-2; D: .; DNA: TGTGCCAGCAGCGACCGTTCAGACTATAATTCACCCCTCCACTTT; CDR3: CASSDRSDYNSPLHF
size: few; J: TRBJ1-2; V: TRBV7-8; D: .; DNA: TGTGCCAGCAGCTCGGGCCTGAGGACGGCGGTCTATGGCTACACCTTC; CDR3: CASSSGLRTAVYGYTF
size: .; J: TRBJ2-5; V: TRBV10-2; D: TRBD2; DNA: TGCGCCAGCAGTGAAGGCGGGAGTGTGGAGACCCAGTACTTC; CDR3: CASSEGGSVETQYF
size: few; J: TRBJ2-2; V: TRBV19; D: .; DNA: TGTGCCAGTAGTATATACGGTACAAACACCGGGGAGCTGTTTTTT; CDR3: CASSIYGTNTGELFF
size: .; J: TRBJ2-1; V: TRBV19; D: TRBD1; DNA: TGTGCCAGTAGTATAGAGGGACAGTACTCCTACAATGAGCAGTTCTTC; CDR3: CASSIEGQYSYNEQFF
size: .; J: TRBJ1-6; V: TRBV28; D: TRBD1; DNA: TGTGCCAGCAGTTTAGGCGGTCCAGGGGGTAATTCACCCCTCCACTTT; CDR3: CASSLGGPGGNSPLHF
size: many; J: TRBJ2-7; V: TRBV12-3/TRBV12-4; D: .; DNA: TGTGCCAGCAGTTTAGTGGCACACGACCCGCAGTACTTC; CDR3: CASSLVAHDPQYF